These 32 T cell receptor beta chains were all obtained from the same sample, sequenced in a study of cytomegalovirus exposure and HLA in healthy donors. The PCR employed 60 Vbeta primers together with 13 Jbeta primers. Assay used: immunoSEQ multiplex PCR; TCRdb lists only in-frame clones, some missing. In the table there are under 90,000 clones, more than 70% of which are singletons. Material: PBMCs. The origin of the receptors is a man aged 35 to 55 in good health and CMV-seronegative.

CDR3 sequence: CASETGVYNSPLHF. CDR3 in DNA: TGTGCCAGTGAAACAGGGGTCTATAATTCACCCCTCCACTTT. This sequence joins TRBV18 and TRBJ1-6; 7 nucleotides align to TRBD1. V trimming: 9 bases; J trimming: 3 bases; junction bases outside the gene matches: 5. The CDR3 extends over 14 amino acids. CDR1 is KGHSH and CDR2 is LQKENI in the germline V gene.

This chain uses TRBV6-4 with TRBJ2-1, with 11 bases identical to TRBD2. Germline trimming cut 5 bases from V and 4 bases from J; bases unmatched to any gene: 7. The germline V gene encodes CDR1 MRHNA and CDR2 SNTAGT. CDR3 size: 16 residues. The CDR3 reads CASSPMGLAAYNEQFF. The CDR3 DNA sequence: TGTGCCAGCAGTCCGATGGGACTAGCGGCTTACAATGAGCAGTTCTTC.

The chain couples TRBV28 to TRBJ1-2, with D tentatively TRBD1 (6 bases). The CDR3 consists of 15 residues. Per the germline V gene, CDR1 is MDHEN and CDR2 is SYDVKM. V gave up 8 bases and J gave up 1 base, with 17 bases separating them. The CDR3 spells CASFTRDNYNYGYTF. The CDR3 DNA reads TGTGCCAGCTTTACCCGGGACAACTATAACTATGGCTACACCTTC.

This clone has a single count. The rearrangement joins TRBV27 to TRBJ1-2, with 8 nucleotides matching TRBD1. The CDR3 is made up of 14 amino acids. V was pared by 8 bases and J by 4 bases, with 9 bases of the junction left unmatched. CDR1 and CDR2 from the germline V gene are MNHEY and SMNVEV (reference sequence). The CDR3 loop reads CASADRVDVYGYTF. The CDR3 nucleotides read TGTGCCAGCGCGGACAGGGTTGATGTCTATGGCTACACCTTC.

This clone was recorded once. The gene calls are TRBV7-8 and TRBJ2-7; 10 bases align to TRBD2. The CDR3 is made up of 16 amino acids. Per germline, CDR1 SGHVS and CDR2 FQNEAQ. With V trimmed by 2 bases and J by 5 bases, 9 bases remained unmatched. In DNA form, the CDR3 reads TGTGCCAGCAGCTTAAGCCTAGCGGGAGTTGTAGACGAGCAGTACTTC. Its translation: CASSLSLAGVVDEQYF. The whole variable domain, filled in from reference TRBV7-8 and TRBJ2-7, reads GAGVSQSPRYKVAKRGQDVALRCDPISGHVSLFWYQQALGQGPEFLTYFQNEAQLDKSGLPSDRFFAERPEGSVSTLKIQRTQQEDSAVYLCASSLSLAGVVDEQYFGPGTRLTVT.

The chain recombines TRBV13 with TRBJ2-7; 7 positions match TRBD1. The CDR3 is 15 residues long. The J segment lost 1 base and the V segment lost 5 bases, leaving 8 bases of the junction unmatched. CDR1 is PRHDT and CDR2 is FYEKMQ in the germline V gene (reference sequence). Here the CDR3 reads CASSEGWDRSYEQYF. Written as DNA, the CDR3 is TGTGCCAGCAGCGAAGGGTGGGACAGATCCTACGAGCAGTACTTC.

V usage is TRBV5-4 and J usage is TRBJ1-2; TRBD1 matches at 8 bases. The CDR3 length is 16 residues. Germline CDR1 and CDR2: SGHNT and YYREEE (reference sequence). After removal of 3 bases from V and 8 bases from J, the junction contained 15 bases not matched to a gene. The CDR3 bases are TGTGCCAGCAGCTATGGAGCGAGACAGGGGCCGTGGGGCTACACCTTC. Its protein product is CASSYGARQGPWGYTF. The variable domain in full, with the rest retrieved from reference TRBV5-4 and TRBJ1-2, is ETGVTQSPTHLIKTRGQQVTLRCSSQSGHNTVSWYQQALGQGPQFIFQYYREEENGRGNFPPRFSGLQFPNYSSELNVNALELDDSALYLCASSYGARQGPWGYTFGSGTRLTVV.

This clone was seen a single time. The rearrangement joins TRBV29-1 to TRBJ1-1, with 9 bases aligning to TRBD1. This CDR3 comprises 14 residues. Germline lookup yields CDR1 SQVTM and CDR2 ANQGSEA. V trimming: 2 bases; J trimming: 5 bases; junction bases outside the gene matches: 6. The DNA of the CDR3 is TGCAGCGTTGAATCGGACAGGGGAGGAACTGAAGCTTTCTTT. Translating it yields CSVESDRGGTEAFF.

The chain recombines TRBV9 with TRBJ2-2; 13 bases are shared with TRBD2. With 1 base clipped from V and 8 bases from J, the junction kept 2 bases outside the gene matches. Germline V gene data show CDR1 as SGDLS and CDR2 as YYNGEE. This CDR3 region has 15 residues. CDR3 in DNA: TGTGCCAGCAGCGTAATGACTAGCGGGAGGGGGGAGCTGTTTTTT. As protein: CASSVMTSGRGELFF.

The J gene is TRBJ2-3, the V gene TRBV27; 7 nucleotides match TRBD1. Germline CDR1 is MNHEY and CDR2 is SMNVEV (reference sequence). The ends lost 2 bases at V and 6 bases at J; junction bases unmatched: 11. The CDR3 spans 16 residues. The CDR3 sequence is CASSLEATGTADTQYF. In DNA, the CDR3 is TGTGCCAGCAGTTTAGAGGCGACAGGGACCGCGGATACGCAGTATTTT.

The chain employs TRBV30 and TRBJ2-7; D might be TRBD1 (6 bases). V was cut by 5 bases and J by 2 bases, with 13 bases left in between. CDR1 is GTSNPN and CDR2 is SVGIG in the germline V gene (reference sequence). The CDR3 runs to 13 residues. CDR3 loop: CAWALRGTYEQYF. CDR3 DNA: TGTGCCTGGGCTCTCAGGGGCACCTACGAGCAGTACTTC.

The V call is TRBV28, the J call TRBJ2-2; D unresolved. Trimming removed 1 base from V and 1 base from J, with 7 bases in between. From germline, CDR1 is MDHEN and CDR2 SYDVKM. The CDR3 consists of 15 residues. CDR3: CASSLFPENTGELFF. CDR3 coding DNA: TGTGCCAGCAGTTTATTCCCAGAGAACACCGGGGAGCTGTTTTTT. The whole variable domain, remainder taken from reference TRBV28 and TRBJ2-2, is DVKVTQSSRYLVKRTGEKVFLECVQDMDHENMFWYRQDPGLGLRLIYFSYDVKMKEKGDIPEGYSVSREKKERFSLILESASTNQTSMYLCASSLFPENTGELFFGEGSRLTVL.

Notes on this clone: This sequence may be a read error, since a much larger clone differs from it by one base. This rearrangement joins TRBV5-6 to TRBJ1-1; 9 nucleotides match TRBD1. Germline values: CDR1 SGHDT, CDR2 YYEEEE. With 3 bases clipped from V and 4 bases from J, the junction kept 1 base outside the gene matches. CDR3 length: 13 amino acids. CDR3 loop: CASSSDRGTEAFF. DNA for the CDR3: TGTGCCAGCAGCTCGGACAGGGGCACTGAAGCTTTCTTT.

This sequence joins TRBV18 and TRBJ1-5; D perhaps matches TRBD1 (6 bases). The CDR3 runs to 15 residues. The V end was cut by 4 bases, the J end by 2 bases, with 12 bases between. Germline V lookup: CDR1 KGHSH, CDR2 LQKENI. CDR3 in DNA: TGTGCCAGCTCACTCAACAGGGCGGGCAATCAGCCCCAGCATTTT. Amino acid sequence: CASSLNRAGNQPQHF.

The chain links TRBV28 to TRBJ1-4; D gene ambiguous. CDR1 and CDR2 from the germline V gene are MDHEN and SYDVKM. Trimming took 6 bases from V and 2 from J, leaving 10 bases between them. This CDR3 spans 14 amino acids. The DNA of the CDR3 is TGTGCCAGCAGCCGAGAGGATACTAATGAAAAACTGTTTTTT. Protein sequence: CASSREDTNEKLFF.

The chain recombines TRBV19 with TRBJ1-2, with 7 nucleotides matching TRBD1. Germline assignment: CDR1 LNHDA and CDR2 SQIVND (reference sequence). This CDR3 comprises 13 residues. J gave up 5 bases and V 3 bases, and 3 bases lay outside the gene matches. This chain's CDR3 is CASSMDRPYGYTF. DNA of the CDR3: TGTGCCAGTAGTATGGACAGGCCTTATGGCTACACCTTC.

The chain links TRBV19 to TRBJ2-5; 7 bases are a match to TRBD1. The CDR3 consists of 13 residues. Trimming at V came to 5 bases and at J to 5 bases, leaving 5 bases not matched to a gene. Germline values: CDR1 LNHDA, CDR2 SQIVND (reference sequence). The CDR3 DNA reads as TGTGCCAGTAGTGGACAGGCTCGGGAGACCCAGTACTTC. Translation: CASSGQARETQYF.

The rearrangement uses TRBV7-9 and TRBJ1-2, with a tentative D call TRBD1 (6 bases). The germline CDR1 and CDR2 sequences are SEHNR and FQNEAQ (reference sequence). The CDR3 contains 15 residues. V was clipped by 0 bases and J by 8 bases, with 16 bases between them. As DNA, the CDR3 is TGTGCCAGCAGCTTAGCGCGTCGGGGACAAAAGGGCTACACCTTC. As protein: CASSLARRGQKGYTF. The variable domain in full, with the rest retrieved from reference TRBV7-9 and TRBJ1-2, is DTGVSQNPRHKITKRGQNVTFRCDPISEHNRLYWYRQTLGQGPEFLTYFQNEAQLEKSRLLSDRFSAERPKGSFSTLEIQRTEQGDSAMYLCASSLARRGQKGYTFGSGTRLTVV.

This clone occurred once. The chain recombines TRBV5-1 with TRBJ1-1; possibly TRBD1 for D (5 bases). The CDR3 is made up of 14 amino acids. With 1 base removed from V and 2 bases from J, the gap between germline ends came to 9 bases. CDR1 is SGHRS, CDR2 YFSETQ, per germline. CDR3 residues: CASSLRGVNTEAFF. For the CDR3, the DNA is TGCGCCAGCAGCTTGAGGGGTGTCAACACTGAAGCTTTCTTT.

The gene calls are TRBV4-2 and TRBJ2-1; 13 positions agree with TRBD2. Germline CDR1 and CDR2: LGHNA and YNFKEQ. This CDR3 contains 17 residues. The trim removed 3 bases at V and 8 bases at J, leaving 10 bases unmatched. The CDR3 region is CASSHALAGGPLDEQFF. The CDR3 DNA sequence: TGTGCCAGCAGCCATGCACTAGCGGGAGGGCCTCTGGATGAGCAGTTCTTC.

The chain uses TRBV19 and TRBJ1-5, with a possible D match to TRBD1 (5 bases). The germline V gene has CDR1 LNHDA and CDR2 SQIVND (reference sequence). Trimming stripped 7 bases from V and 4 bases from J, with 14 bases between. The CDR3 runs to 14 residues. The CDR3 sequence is CASTTSGKNQPQHF. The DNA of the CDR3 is TGTGCCAGTACAACCTCAGGGAAGAATCAGCCCCAGCATTTT.

CDR3 nucleotide sequence: TGTGCCAGCAGCTTCGGCTATGGCTACACCTTC. It translates to CASSFGYGYTF. The chain couples TRBV5-6 to TRBJ1-2; no definite D call. Germline CDR1 is SGHDT and CDR2 is YYEEEE. The CDR3 totals 11 residues. V lost 2 bases, J lost 4 bases, and 3 bases lay in between.

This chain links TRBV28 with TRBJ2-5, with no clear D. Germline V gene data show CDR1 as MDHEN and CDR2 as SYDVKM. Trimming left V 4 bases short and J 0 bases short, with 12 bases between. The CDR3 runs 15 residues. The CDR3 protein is CASSSAQAYQETQYF. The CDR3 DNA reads TGTGCCAGCAGTTCCGCCCAGGCGTACCAAGAGACCCAGTACTTC.

CDR3 coding DNA: TGTGCCAGCGGGGCACTCCTAGCGGGGGTCCACAATGAGCAGTTCTTC. Translation gives CASGALLAGVHNEQFF. The chain uses TRBV27 and TRBJ2-1; the match to TRBD2 covers 10 bases. CDR1 is MNHEY, CDR2 SMNVEV, per germline (reference sequence). V lost 8 bases to trimming and J lost 5 bases; unmatched junction nucleotides: 12. The CDR3 totals 16 residues.

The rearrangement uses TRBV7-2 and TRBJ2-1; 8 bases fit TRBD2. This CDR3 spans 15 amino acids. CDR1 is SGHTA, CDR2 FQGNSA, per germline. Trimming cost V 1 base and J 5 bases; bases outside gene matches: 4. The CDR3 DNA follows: TGTGCCAGCAGCTTAGGCGGGGGGTGGAACAATGAGCAGTTCTTC. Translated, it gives CASSLGGGWNNEQFF.

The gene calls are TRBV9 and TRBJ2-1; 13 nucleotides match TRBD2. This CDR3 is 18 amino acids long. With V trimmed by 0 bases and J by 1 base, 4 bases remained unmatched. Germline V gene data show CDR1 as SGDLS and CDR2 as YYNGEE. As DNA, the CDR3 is TGTGCCAGCAGCGTAGAAGGACTAGCGGGAGTGTCCTACAATGAGCAGTTCTTC. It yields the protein CASSVEGLAGVSYNEQFF.

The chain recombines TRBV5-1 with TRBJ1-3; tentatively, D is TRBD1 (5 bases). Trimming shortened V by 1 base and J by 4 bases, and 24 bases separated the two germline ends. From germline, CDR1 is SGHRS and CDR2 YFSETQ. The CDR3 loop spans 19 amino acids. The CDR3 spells CASSLSEPTDSLDGNTIYF. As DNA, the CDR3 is TGCGCCAGCAGCTTGTCCGAACCGACAGACAGTCTTGACGGAAACACCATATATTTT.

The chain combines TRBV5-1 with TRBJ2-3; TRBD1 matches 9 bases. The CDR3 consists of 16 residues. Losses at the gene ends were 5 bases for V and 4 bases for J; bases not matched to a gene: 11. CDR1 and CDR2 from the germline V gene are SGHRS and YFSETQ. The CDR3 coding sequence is TGCGCCAGCAGTATATCCGGGACAGGGAGGGCAGATACGCAGTATTTT. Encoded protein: CASSISGTGRADTQYF.

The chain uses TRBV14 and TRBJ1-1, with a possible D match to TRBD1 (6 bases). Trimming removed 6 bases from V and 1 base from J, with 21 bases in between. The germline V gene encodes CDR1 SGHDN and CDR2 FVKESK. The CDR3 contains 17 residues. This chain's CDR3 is CASRSNLGARGNTEAFF. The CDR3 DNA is TGTGCCAGCAGGAGTAATTTGGGGGCAAGGGGGAACACTGAAGCTTTCTTT.

Written as DNA, the CDR3 is TGTGCCAGCAGCCCTACCTCCTACGAGCAGTACTTC. Protein product: CASSPTSYEQYF. The chain has TRBV7-8 and TRBJ2-5, with D uncertain. The J call may be incorrect, as the DNA end agrees better with TRBJ2-7. The germline V gene has CDR1 SGHVS and CDR2 FQNEAQ. The length of the CDR3 is 12 residues.

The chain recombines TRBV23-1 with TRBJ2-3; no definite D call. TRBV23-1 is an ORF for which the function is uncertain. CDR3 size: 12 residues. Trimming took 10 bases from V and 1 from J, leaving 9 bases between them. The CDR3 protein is CATLDCTDTQYF. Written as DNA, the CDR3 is TGCGCCACCCTAGACTGCACAGATACGCAGTATTTT.

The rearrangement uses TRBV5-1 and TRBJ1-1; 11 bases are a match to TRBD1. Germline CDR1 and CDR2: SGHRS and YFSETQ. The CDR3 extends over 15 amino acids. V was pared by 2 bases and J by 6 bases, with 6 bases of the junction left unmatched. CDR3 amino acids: CASSFSGQGASEAFF. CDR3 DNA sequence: TGCGCCAGCAGCTTCTCAGGACAGGGGGCTTCTGAAGCTTTCTTT.